The 19 T cell receptor beta chains presented below share a single source sample, sequenced in a study of T cell repertoires in cytomegalovirus infection. TCRdb independently ran MiXCR on the reads; one entry per CDR3 protein. Of about 570,000 distinct CDR3 sequences listed, over 35% are singletons. Their recognized antigens are unknown. The sample here was cultured PBMCs, taken from culture after CMV antigen stimulation. These receptors were obtained from a human donor in good health (CMV status not recorded). Some clones in this sample may be carry-over from other donors' samples.

The chain recombines TRBV5-3 with TRBJ2-1; tentatively, D is TRBD1 or TRBD2 (5 bases each). TRBV5-3 is noted as an ORF with a role that remains uncertain. The CDR3 contains 15 residues. Trimming took off 8 bases at V and 0 bases at J, with 15 bases between the two ends. CDR3 sequence reads: CASNLGESSYNEQFF. The CDR3 region has the DNA TGTGCCAGCAATTTGGGGGAGAGCTCCTACAATGAGCAGTTCTTC.

The chain employs TRBV19 and TRBJ2-7; D is undetermined. Trimming cost V 3 bases and J 0 bases, with 6 bases left between them. The V gene's germline CDR1 is LNHDA and CDR2 SQIVND (reference sequence). The CDR3 consists of 13 residues. The CDR3 loop is CASSITGSYEQYF. As DNA, the CDR3 is TGTGCCAGTAGTATCACCGGCTCCTACGAGCAGTACTTC.

The chain recombines TRBV11-2 with TRBJ2-1; 11 nucleotides line up with TRBD2. CDR3 length: 15 residues. The V segment lost 5 bases and the J segment 1 base; nucleotides outside the gene matches: 1. From germline, CDR1 is SGHAT and CDR2 FQNNGV. The CDR3 nucleotides read TGTGCCAGCAGCCGACTAGCGGGGTCCTACAATGAGCAGTTCTTC. As protein: CASSRLAGSYNEQFF.

The chain recombines TRBV12-3 or TRBV12-4 with TRBJ2-1; 8 positions agree with TRBD2. Losses at the gene ends were 7 bases for V and 7 bases for J; bases not matched to a gene: 12. The CDR3 is 15 residues long. The CDR3 nucleotides are TGTGCCAGCACCGCGGGAGGCCCCTCCGGGAATGAGCAGTTCTTC. Translating gives CASTAGGPSGNEQFF.

This clonotype was detected a few times. The genes are TRBV11-2 and TRBJ1-4, with TRBD1 identical over 7 bases. Per the germline V gene, CDR1 is SGHAT and CDR2 is FQNNGV. J was trimmed by 10 bases and V by 5 bases; bases with no gene match: 7. This CDR3 contains 13 residues. CDR3 loop: CASSQGQAGKLFF. As DNA, the CDR3 is TGTGCCAGCAGCCAAGGACAGGCGGGAAAACTGTTTTTT.

This clonotype was counted between two and nine times. The chain uses TRBV7-9 and TRBJ2-3, with a possible D match to TRBD2 (6 bases). Trimming took 2 bases from V and 1 from J, leaving 16 bases between them. Looked up from germline, CDR1 is SEHNR and CDR2 is FQNEAQ (reference sequence). This CDR3 is 17 amino acids long. In DNA, the CDR3 is TGTGCCAGCAGCTTATATCGGGGGTATCGAGGCACAGATACGCAGTATTTT. This codes for CASSLYRGYRGTDTQYF. Using reference TRBV7-9 and TRBJ2-3 for the parts outside the CDR3, the full variable domain is DTGVSQNPRHKITKRGQNVTFRCDPISEHNRLYWYRQTLGQGPEFLTYFQNEAQLEKSRLLSDRFSAERPKGSFSTLEIQRTEQGDSAMYLCASSLYRGYRGTDTQYFGPGTRLTVL.

V is TRBV30 and J is TRBJ2-7, with unresolved D. In germline, CDR1 is GTSNPN, CDR2 SVGIG (reference sequence). This CDR3 contains 13 residues. The V end lost 8 bases, the J end lost 2 bases, and 16 bases lay between the germline ends. The CDR3 protein is CALTASYAYEQYF. CDR3 DNA: TGTGCCCTTACGGCTAGTTACGCCTACGAGCAGTACTTC.

This clonotype was counted many times. The chain recombines TRBV7-2 with TRBJ1-2, with TRBD1 as a possible D gene (5 bases). The germline V and J ends were trimmed by 1 base and 3 bases, with 12 bases remaining between them. CDR3 length: 15 amino acids. CDR1 is SGHTA, CDR2 FQGNSA, per germline. The CDR3 spells CASSLVAGTYYGYTF. CDR3 nucleotide sequence: TGTGCCAGCAGCTTAGTGGCAGGGACCTACTATGGCTACACCTTC. The full variable domain, in which reference TRBV7-2 and TRBJ1-2 provide the parts outside the CDR3, is GAGVSQSPSNKVTEKGKDVELRCDPISGHTALYWYRQSLGQGLEFLIYFQGNSAPDKSGLPSDRFSAERTGGSVSTLTIQRTQQEDSAVYLCASSLVAGTYYGYTFGSGTRLTVV.

This clonotype showed up just a few times. V and J are TRBV7-2 and TRBJ2-5; D might be TRBD1 or TRBD2, each matching 6 bases. The CDR3 runs to 14 residues. Trimming removed 3 bases at V and 4 bases at J, with 12 bases between. CDR1 and CDR2 (germline): SGHTA, FQGNSA. This CDR3 reads CASSFWGAGETQYF. In DNA, the CDR3 is TGTGCCAGCAGCTTTTGGGGGGCGGGAGAGACCCAGTACTTC.

This clonotype was counted between two and nine times. The CDR3 sequence: CASSPTGIPRNSPLHF. The CDR3 coding sequence is TGTGCCAGCAGCCCTACAGGGATCCCCCGGAATTCACCCCTCCACTTT. The chain joins TRBV11-2 to TRBJ1-6; a weak D match, TRBD1 (6 bases). CDR3 length: 16 amino acids. Germline values: CDR1 SGHAT, CDR2 FQNNGV. V dropped 5 bases and J dropped 7 bases, with 18 bases sitting between them.

This clonotype was seen more than once but under ten times. The chain links TRBV4-3 to TRBJ2-5; 15 nucleotides line up with TRBD2. From germline, CDR1 is LGHNA and CDR2 YSLEER. The trim removed 4 bases at V and 4 bases at J, leaving 7 bases unmatched. The CDR3 has 17 amino acids. The CDR3 loop is CASSRGGGLAGGETQYF. CDR3 in DNA: TGCGCCAGCAGCCGAGGCGGGGGACTAGCGGGAGGAGAGACCCAGTACTTC.

The CDR3 region is CASSRLAGRYNEQFF. The CDR3 nucleotides read TGTGCCAGCAGTAGACTAGCGGGAAGATACAATGAGCAGTTCTTC. The chain combines TRBV6-2 or TRBV6-3 with TRBJ2-1; 11 bases map to TRBD2. V trimming: 5 bases; J trimming: 4 bases; junction bases outside the gene matches: 4. The germline CDR1 and CDR2 sequences are MNHEY and SVGEGT. CDR3 size: 15 residues.

A word on this clonotype: A clone one base away is much larger, so this may be a read error. This CDR3 fails to terminate in the conserved phenylalanine or tryptophan, so it likely reflects a read error. The genes are TRBV7-2 and TRBJ1-5; D call uncertain. Germline V gene lookup returns CDR1 SGHTA and CDR2 FQGNSA. V gave up 1 base and J gave up 1 base, with 8 bases separating them. The CDR3 runs to 15 residues. CDR3 nucleotides: TGTGCCAGCAGCTTAGACAGTTTGAGCAATCAGCCCCAGCATTTA. This gives the protein CASSLDSLSNQPQHL.

This chain uses TRBV19 with TRBJ2-1; D is undetermined. The CDR3 covers 13 residues. Per the germline V gene, CDR1 is LNHDA and CDR2 is SQIVND (reference sequence). Trimming shortened V by 8 bases and J by 1 base, and 9 bases separated the two germline ends. The CDR3 nucleotides read TGTGCCAGTCAGGAGCTGTCCTACAATGAGCAGTTCTTC. Protein: CASQELSYNEQFF.

This clonotype appeared a single time. This rearrangement joins TRBV6-1 to TRBJ1-2; D is undetermined. Germline V gene sequence: CDR1 MNHNS, CDR2 SASEGT. V shed 5 bases and J shed 0 bases, with 10 bases lying between them. The CDR3 length is 14 residues. The CDR3 region has the DNA TGTGCCAGCAGTTACATAGACCCTAACTATGGCTACACCTTC. Its protein product is CASSYIDPNYGYTF.

This clonotype was counted between two and nine times. This chain joins TRBV7-8 and TRBJ1-3; D unclear. Germline V gene sequence: CDR1 SGHVS, CDR2 FQNEAQ. The CDR3 runs 15 residues. Trimming took 5 bases from V and 0 from J, leaving 11 bases between them. CDR3 in DNA: TGTGCCAGCAGCAAATTCCCGGGCTCTGGAAACACCATATATTTT. Residues: CASSKFPGSGNTIYF.

V gene TRBV12-3 or TRBV12-4 combines with J gene TRBJ2-1; 9 bases are a match to TRBD2. The CDR3 has 16 residues. The trim removed 7 bases at V and 8 bases at J, leaving 15 bases unmatched. CDR3 protein: CASNLRLAGSIDEQFF. Written as DNA, the CDR3 is TGTGCCAGCAACCTAAGGCTAGCGGGGTCGATCGATGAGCAGTTCTTC.

There are a few counts of this clonotype. This rearrangement joins TRBV5-1 to TRBJ1-1; D gene unclear. Trimming took 4 bases from V and 9 from J, leaving 22 bases between them. The germline gives CDR1 SGHRS, CDR2 YFSETQ. The CDR3 extends over 15 amino acids. This CDR3 is CASSTVGSLNRKAFF. CDR3 nucleotide sequence: TGCGCCAGCAGCACTGTGGGTAGCCTGAACCGGAAAGCTTTCTTT.

The rearrangement links TRBV7-6 to TRBJ2-1; no clear D. The CDR3 runs 14 residues. Germline V lookup: CDR1 SGHVS, CDR2 FNYEAQ. Trimming shortened V by 1 base and J by 6 bases, and 10 bases separated the two germline ends. CDR3 nucleotide sequence: TGTGCCAGCAGCTTAGTTCCCCAGTCCAATGAGCAGTTCTTC. As protein: CASSLVPQSNEQFF.